This TCR beta chain is drawn from a study of T cells in tuberculosis. Germline V gene lookup returns CDR1 MGHRA and CDR2 YSYEKL. The CDR3 totals 14 residues. The germline V and J ends were trimmed by 2 bases and 3 bases, with 10 bases remaining between them. Profiled with immunoSEQ multiplex PCR; TCRdb holds only in-frame clones, not every one. The sample gives tens of thousands of clones, more than 95% of which show up once; approximately 6.2% is in the top ten. Each donor contributed approximately 100,000 T cells on average, unsorted. What was sequenced was PBMCs. The sequence came from a donor aged 10-29 years with latent tuberculosis or without tuberculosis infection. The chain couples TRBV4-1 to TRBJ1-1; D gene unclear. CDR3 loop: CASSQRAGDTEAFF. CDR3 in DNA: TGCGCCAGCAGCCAAAGGGCCGGGGACACTGAAGCTTTCTTT.